This TCR beta chain came from a study of blood T cell repertoires in COVID-19 (dated by TCRdb to the early 2020s). Broadly, across the study: The collaborator samples originated in the United States, Italy and Spain and spanned the acute and convalescent phases of COVID-19. The material from the prospective study consisted of cDNA or gDNA derived from T cells, B-cell-depleted T cells, or PBMCs. The dataset comprised deeply sampled blood TCRbeta repertoires from subjects exposed to, actively infected with, or recovered from COVID-19. The repertoires were released in a freely available public database intended as a resource for research on the immune response to SARS-CoV-2. The samples were drawn from two sources: the first 160 participants of the ongoing ImmuneRACE study, and 1,254 subjects contributed by 6 global collaborators. Nearly every sample came with metadata listing a de-identified subject ID, COVID-19 status, age in years and sex. Where available, HLA class I and class II types were taken from metadata supplied by the sample provider and were not determined by assay-based typing.

This clone was picked up a small number of times. Its antigen is not yet known. Base-call qualities are not available, and no considerably larger clone is one nucleotide away. Trimming takes 5 bases from V and 4 bases from J, and the germline ends sit 9 bases apart. The CDR3, cysteine through phenylalanine, is 12 amino acids long. Just CDR3 DNA is preserved here, 36 bases in frame from base 1. CDR1 and CDR2 were assigned from the germline V gene as ENHRY and SYGVKD. The full study reports these points: How much clinical and demographic metadata was included differed by source and by participant, and the metadata was provided uncurated.

Whole blood was collected in K2EDTA tubes by collaborating institutions according to the institutions' own protocols. For TCRbeta analysis, collaborators shipped samples as frozen whole blood, isolated PBMCs, or DNA extracted from either of those sample types. The immunoSEQ Assay, a bias-controlled multiplex PCR, was used to amplify TCRbeta CDR3 regions from genomic DNA. The study's own analysis went as follows. The number of nucleated cells in each sample was estimated from the amplification of reference gene primers within the assay. To quantify the absolute abundance of each unique TCRbeta CDR3 rearrangement, sequence reads were collapsed and filtered. Productive Simpson clonality was computed per sample as the square root of Simpson's diversity index over productive rearrangements. This immuneACCESS table, as held by TCRdb, lists in-frame sequences with V and J called but not all clones. Of the missing ones, under half trace to an unresolved V gene in checked studies; the others have no known cause. V and J calls and clone size follow that table, whereas D and trimming were derived from the DNA. The sample profile shows roughly 190,000 clones; 84% of them were found once. The top ten clonotypes cover 4.5% to 5.5% of the sample.

Source material: peripheral blood. Recombination linked TRBV10-3 to TRBJ2-7; TRBD2 is a weak D gene call, 5 bases matching. The clonotype was recovered from a woman in her 70s with active or convalescent COVID-19. The nucleotides are TGTGCCATCAGTCCTAGCCTGTACGAGCAGTACTTC. Its protein is CAISPSLYEQYF.